The clone carrying this T cell receptor (beta chain) was picked up a small number of times. This specimen comes from a study of T cells in Graves' hyperthyroidism and ophthalmopathy. From RNA transcripts, TCR beta CDR3 regions were amplified. Primed by the HTBI set, a first-round RT-PCR was run on the TCR CDR3. TCRdb redid the calling of the multiplex PCR reads with MiXCR, one entry per CDR3 protein. The data contain 560,000 or so distinct CDR3 sequences, under 60% of them seen just once; the ten biggest clones take up 8% to 8.5%. The CDR3 runs 14 residues. Germline V gene lookup returns CDR1 SEHNR and CDR2 FQNEAQ (reference sequence). Trimming left V 4 bases short and J 5 bases short, with 12 bases between. For Graves' hyperthyroidism to be stable, ophthalmopathy could not progress within 18 months.

The origin of this receptor is a woman younger than 30 with Graves' hyperthyroidism. Sequenced sample: peripheral blood or thyroid tissue (not recorded which). The chain couples TRBV7-9 to TRBJ1-5; D possibly corresponds to TRBD1 (5 bases). This CDR3 reads CASSSTGDHQPQHF. The DNA for the CDR3 is TGTGCCAGCAGCTCCACCGGGGACCATCAGCCCCAGCATTTT.